This TCR beta chain came from a study of Ad26.COV2.S vaccination and SARS-CoV-2 variants. About this clone itself: Distinct nucleotide sequences in the sample also encode this CDR3.

The CDR3 is made up of 14 amino acids. Trimming cost V 0 bases and J 5 bases, with 10 bases left between them. Per germline, CDR1 MNHEY and CDR2 SVGAGI. The data were produced by immunoSEQ multiplex PCR, yet TCRdb's version contains in-frame clones alone and is incomplete. Of about half a million clones in the sample, 89% were seen once. As to treatment: 15 to 20 received Ad26.COV2.S at low or high dose, single or two shots; about 5 received placebo; per-sample allocation not given. The samples were gathered on day 63 after the first injection of vaccine or placebo. The source was peripheral blood, collected in a trial of Ad26.COV2.S vaccine versus placebo. This chain uses TRBV6-5 with TRBJ2-5; D is possibly TRBD1 or TRBD2 (6 bases each). This sequence originates from a person aged 18-65 years who received the Ad26.COV2.S COVID-19 vaccine or a placebo. The CDR3 spells CASSYSTGGETQYF. CDR3 sequence (DNA): TGTGCCAGCAGTTACTCGACCGGGGGCGAGACCCAGTACTTC.